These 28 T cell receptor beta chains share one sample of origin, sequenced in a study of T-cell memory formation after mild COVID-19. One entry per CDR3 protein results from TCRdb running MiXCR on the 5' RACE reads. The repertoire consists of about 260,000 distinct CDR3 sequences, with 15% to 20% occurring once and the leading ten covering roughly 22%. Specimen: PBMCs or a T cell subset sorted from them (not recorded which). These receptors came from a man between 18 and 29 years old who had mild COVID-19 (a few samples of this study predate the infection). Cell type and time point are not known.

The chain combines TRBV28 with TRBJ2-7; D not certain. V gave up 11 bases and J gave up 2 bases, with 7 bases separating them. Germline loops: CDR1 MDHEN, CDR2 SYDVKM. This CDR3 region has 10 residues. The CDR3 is CAVGPYEQYV. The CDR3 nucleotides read TGTGCCGTAGGTCCCTACGAGCAGTACGTC.

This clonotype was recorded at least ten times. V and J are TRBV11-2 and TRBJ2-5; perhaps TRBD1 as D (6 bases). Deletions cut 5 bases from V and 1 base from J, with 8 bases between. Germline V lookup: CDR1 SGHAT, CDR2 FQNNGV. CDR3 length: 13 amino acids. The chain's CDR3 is CASSRTVQETQYF. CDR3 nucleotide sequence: TGTGCCAGCAGCCGGACAGTCCAAGAGACCCAGTACTTC.

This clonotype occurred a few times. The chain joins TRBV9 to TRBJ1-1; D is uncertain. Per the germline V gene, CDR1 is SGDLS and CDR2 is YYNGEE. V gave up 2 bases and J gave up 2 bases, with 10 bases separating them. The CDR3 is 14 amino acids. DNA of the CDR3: TGTGCCAGCAGCGTGGAGGCAGGTAACACTGAAGCTTTCTTT. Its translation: CASSVEAGNTEAFF.

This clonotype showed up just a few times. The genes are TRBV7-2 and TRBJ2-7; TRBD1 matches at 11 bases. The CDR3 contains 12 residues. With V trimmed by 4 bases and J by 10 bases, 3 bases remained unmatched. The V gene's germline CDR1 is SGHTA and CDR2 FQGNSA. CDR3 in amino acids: CASSWGQGEQYV. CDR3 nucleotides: TGTGCCAGCAGCTGGGGACAGGGGGAACAGTACGTC.

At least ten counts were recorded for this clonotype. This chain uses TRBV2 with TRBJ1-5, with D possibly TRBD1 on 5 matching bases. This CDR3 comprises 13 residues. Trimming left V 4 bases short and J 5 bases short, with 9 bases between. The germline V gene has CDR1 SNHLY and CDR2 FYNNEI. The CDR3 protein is CASSVWGHQPQHF. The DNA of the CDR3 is TGTGCCAGCAGTGTCTGGGGACATCAGCCCCAGCATTTT. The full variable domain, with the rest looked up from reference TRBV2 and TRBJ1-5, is EPEVTQTPSHQVTQMGQEVILRCVPISNHLYFYWYRQILGQKVEFLVSFYNNEISEKSEIFDDQFSVERPDGSNFTLKIRSTKLEDSAMYFCASSVWGHQPQHFGDGTRLSIL.

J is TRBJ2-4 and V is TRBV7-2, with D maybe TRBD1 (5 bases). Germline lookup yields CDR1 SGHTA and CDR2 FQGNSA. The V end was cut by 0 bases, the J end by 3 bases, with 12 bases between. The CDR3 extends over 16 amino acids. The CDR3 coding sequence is TGTGCCAGCAGCTTAGCTGCCTCAAGGGGCAAAAACATTCAGTACTTC. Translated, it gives CASSLAASRGKNIQYF.

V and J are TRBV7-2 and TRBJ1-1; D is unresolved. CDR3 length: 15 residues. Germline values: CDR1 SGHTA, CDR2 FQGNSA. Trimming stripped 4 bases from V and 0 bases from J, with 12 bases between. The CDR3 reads CASSSSGPMNTEAFF. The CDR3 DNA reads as TGTGCCAGCAGCTCATCCGGGCCCATGAACACTGAAGCTTTCTTT.

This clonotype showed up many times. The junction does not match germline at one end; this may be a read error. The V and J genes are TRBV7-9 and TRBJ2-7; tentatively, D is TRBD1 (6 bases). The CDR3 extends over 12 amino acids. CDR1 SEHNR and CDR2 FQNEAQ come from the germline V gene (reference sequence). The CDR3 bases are TGTGCCAGCAGCGAGGGATTCTTGGGACAAAACTTC. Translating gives CASSEGFLGQNF.

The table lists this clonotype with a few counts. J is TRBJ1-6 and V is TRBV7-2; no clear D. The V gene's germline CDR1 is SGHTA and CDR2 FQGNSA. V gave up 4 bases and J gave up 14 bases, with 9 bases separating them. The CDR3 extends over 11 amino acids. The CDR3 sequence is CASSSWFTLHF. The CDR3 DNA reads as TGTGCCAGCAGCTCATGGTTCACCCTCCACTTT.

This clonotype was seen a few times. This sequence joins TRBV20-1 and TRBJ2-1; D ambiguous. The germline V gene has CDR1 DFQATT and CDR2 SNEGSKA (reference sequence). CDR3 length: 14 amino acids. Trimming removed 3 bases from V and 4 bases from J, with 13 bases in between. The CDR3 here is CSASHPTLYNEQFF. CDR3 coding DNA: TGCAGTGCTAGCCACCCGACACTGTACAATGAGCAGTTCTTC.

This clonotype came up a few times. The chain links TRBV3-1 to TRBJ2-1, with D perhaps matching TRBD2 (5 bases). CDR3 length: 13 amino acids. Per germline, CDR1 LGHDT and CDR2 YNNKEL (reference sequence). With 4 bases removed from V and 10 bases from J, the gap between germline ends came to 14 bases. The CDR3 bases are TGTGCCAGCAGCCCCTCACGTTCGGGAGAGCAGTTCTTC. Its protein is CASSPSRSGEQFF.

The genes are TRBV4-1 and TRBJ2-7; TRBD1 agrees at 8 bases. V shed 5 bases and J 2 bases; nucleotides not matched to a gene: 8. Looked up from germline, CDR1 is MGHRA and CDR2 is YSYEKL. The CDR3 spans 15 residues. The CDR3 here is CASSGDRSYPYEQYF. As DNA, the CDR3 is TGCGCCAGCAGCGGGGACAGGTCATACCCCTACGAGCAGTACTTC.

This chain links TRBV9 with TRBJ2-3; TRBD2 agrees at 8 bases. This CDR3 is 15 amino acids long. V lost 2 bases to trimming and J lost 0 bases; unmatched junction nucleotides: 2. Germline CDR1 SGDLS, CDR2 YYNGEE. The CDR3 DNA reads TGTGCCAGCAGCGTGGGCGGGGGGAGCACAGATACGCAGTATTTT. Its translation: CASSVGGGSTDTQYF.

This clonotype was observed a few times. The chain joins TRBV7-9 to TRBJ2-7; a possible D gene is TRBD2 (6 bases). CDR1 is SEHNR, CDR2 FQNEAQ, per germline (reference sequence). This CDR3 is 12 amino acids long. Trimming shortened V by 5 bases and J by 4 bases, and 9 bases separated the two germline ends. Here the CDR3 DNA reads TGTGCCAGCAGCCGACTAGTTTACGAGCAGTACTTC. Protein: CASSRLVYEQYF. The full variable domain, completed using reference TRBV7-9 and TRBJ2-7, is DTGVSQNPRHKITKRGQNVTFRCDPISEHNRLYWYRQTLGQGPEFLTYFQNEAQLEKSRLLSDRFSAERPKGSFSTLEIQRTEQGDSAMYLCASSRLVYEQYFGPGTRLTVT.

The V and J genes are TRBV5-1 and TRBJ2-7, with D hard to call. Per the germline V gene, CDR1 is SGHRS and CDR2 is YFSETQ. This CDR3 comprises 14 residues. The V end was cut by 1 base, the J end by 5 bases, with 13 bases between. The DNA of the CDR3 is TGCGCCAGCAGCTTGAGAAGGTCTATTGACGAGCAGTACTTC. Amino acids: CASSLRRSIDEQYF.

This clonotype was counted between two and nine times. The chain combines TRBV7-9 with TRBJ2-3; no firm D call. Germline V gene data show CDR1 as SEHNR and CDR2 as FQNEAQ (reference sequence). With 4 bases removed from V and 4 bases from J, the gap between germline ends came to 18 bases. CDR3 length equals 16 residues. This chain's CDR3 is CASSSLIRADPDTQYF. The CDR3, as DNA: TGTGCCAGCAGCTCACTGATCCGCGCGGACCCAGATACGCAGTATTTT.

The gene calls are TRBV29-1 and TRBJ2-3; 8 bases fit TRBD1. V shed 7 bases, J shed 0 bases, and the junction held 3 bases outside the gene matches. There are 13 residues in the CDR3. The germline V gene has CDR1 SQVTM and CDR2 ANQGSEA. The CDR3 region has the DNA TGCAGCGCTAGGACAGGGAGCACAGATACGCAGTATTTT. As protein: CSARTGSTDTQYF.

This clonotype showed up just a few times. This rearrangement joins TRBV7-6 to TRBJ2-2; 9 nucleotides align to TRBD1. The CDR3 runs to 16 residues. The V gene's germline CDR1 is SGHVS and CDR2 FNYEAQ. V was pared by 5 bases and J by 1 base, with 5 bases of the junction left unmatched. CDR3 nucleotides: TGTGCCAGCAGCCCCGGGACAGGGAGGAACACCGGGGAGCTGTTTTTT. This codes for CASSPGTGRNTGELFF.

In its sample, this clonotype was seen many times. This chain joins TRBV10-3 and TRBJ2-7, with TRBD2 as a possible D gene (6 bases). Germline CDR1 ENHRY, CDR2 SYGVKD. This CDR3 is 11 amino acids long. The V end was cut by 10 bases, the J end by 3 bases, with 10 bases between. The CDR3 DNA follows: TGTGCCACGAGGGACTTCTACGAGCAGTACGTC. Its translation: CATRDFYEQYV.

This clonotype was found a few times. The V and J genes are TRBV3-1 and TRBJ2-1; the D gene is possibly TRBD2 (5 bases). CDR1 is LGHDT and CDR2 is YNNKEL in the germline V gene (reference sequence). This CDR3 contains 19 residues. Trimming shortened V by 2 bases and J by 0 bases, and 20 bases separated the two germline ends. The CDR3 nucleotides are TGTGCCAGCAGCCAATCCCACCGGACTTCCAAGAGCTCCTACAATGAGCAGTTCTTC. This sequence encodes CASSQSHRTSKSSYNEQFF.

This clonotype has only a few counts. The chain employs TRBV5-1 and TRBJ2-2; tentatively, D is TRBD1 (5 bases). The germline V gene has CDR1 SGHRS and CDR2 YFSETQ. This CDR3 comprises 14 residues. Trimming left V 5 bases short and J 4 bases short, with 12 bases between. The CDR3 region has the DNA TGCGCCAGCAGTCAGGGTGTCGGCACCGGGGAGCTGTTTTTT. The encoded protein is CASSQGVGTGELFF.

CDR3: CASSWTGVWRNIQYF. The CDR3 bases are TGTGCCAGCAGTTGGACAGGGGTTTGGAGAAACATTCAGTACTTC. V and J are TRBV6-4 and TRBJ2-4, with TRBD1 matching over 9 bases. The CDR3 length is 15 residues. V shed 5 bases and J 6 bases; nucleotides not matched to a gene: 8. Germline assignment: CDR1 MRHNA and CDR2 SNTAGT.

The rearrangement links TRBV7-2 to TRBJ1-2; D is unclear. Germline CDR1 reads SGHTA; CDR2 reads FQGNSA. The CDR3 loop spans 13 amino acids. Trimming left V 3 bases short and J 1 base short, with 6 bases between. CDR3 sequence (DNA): TGTGCCAGCAGCTTTTACATTAACTATGGCTACACCTTC. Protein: CASSFYINYGYTF.

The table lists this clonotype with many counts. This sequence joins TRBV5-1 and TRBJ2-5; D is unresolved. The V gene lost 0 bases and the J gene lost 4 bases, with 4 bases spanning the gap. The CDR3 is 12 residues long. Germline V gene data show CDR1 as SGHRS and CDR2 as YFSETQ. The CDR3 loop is CASSLVGETQYF. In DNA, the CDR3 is TGCGCCAGCAGCTTGGTTGGAGAGACCCAGTACTTC.

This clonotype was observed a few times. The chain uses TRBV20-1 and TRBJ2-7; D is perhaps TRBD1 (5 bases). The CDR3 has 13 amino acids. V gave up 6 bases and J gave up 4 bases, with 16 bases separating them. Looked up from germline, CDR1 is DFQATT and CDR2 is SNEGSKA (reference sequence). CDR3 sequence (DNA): TGCAGTGCCCTAGGGGCAGGGTTGTACGAGCAGTACTTC. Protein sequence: CSALGAGLYEQYF.

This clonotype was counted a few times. CDR3 sequence (DNA): TGTGCCAGCAGTTGGGGACAGGCGCGCACAGATACGCAGTATTTT. Residues: CASSWGQARTDTQYF. The chain is built from TRBV6-5 and TRBJ2-3; 8 nucleotides align to TRBD1. The J segment lost 1 base and the V segment lost 4 bases, leaving 4 bases of the junction unmatched. This CDR3 comprises 15 residues. Per the germline V gene, CDR1 is MNHEY and CDR2 is SVGAGI.

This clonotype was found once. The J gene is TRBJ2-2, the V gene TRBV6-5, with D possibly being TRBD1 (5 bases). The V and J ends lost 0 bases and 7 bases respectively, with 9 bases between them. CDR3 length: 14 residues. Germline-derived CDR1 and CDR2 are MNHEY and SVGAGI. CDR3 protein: CASSYSMGLGELFF. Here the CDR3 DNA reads TGTGCCAGCAGTTACTCGATGGGGCTCGGGGAGCTGTTTTTT.

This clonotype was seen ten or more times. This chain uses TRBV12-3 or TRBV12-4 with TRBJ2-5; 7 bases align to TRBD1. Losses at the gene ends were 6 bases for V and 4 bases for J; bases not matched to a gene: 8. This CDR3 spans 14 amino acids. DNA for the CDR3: TGTGCCAGCAGCCGAGGGACAGAGCGAGAGACCCAGTACTTC. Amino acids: CASSRGTERETQYF.